This T cell receptor beta chain was recovered during a study of OX40 agonist ivuxolimab in advanced cancers. For the study at large: A history of anti-PD-1, anti-PD-L1 or anti-CTLA-4 therapy was acceptable, and 40% to 45% had some.

With regard to this clone: Its antigen is undetermined.

Study findings and constraints: Dosing at 0.1 to 3.0 mg/kg was accompanied by clonal expansion of CD4+ and CD8+ blood T cells by week 6.

The CDR3 is 15 residues long. Germline assignment: CDR1 MNHNS and CDR2 SASEGT. Trimming pared 5 bases from V and 1 base from J, leaving 12 bases between. Assay used: immunoSEQ multiplex PCR; TCRdb lists only in-frame clones, some missing. Here the sample spans approximately 58,000 clones, 86% being singletons. The specimen was CD4+ or CD8+ T cells sorted from blood, collected in a trial of the OX40 agonist ivuxolimab. The TCR originated in an adult with an advanced solid tumor such as melanoma, head and neck, liver or kidney cancer. This rearrangement joins TRBV6-1 to TRBJ1-5; the D gene is possibly TRBD1 (5 bases). The CDR3 DNA reads TGTGCCAGCAGTTTACAGGTTAGGAGCAATCAGCCCCAGCATTTT. It codes for CASSLQVRSNQPQHF.